This T cell receptor beta chain was sequenced during a study of Ad26.COV2.S vaccination and SARS-CoV-2 variants. This clone was observed a few times. Its antigen is as yet unknown. The CDR3 runs to 15 residues. The V gene end was trimmed by 4 bases and the J gene end by 2 bases; junction bases not matched to a gene: 5. Germline V gene sequence: CDR1 LGHDT, CDR2 YNNKEL (reference sequence). Notes on the study in general: Vaccinees showed greater spike-specific TCR breadth than placebo recipients. Once vaccination had occurred, spike-specific CD8+ and CD4+ T cell responses reportedly showed substantial breadth. Similar non-spike TCR breadth was seen in vaccine and placebo recipients.

Repertoires were generated with immunoSEQ multiplex PCR, while TCRdb's copy carries only in-frame clones and drops some. In the table there are about 97,000 clones, around 82% of which are singletons. This chain links TRBV3-1 (or the pseudogene TRBV3-2) with TRBJ2-3; the match to TRBD1 covers 8 bases. This material consisted of peripheral blood, taken after recovery from COVID-19. This TCR came from a human donor who had recovered from COVID-19. The CDR3 reads CASSPGTGYTDTQYF. The CDR3 DNA sequence: TGTGCCAGCAGCCCCGGGACAGGATACACAGATACGCAGTATTTT.